Described below is a single T cell receptor beta chain sequence and its context. Germline CDR1 and CDR2: SGHDN and FVKESK. The CDR3 totals 15 residues. V was trimmed by 1 base and J by 3 bases, leaving 13 bases between them. This entry comes from a study of early T cells in non-severe SARS-CoV-2 infection. TCRdb reprocessed the 5' RACE reads via MiXCR and lists one record per CDR3 protein. This table has nearly 45,000 distinct CDR3 sequences, roughly 12% appearing once. J is TRBJ2-7 and V is TRBV14, with D maybe TRBD1 (6 bases). The TCR sequence derives from an adult who was a healthcare worker with PCR-confirmed SARS-CoV-2 infection or an uninfected control (not recorded which). Sequenced material: whole blood. CDR3 region: CASSQGDTSFYEQYF. The CDR3 DNA reads TGTGCCAGCAGCCAAGGGGACACCTCCTTCTACGAGCAGTACTTC.